A selection of T cell receptor beta chains follows, all from one sample in a study of blood T cell repertoires in COVID-19. The repertoire was sequenced with immunoSEQ multiplex PCR; TCRdb's copy has only in-frame clones and lacks some. The sample includes about 110,000 clones, approximately 84% of them seen just once. Sequencing used peripheral blood. Every receptor here comes from a man aged 45-65 years with acute or convalescent COVID-19. CDR3s include the opening cysteine and the closing phenylalanine or tryptophan. Each record gives: CDR3 DNA, CDR3 protein, D gene, clone size, J gene, V gene. A D gene is named only where the DNA matches it firmly. Where a row states a size, it is once, few, many or the class of an expanded clone; other rows omit it.

CDR3 DNA: TGTGCCAGTAGAGGACCAGCGAAGGGGGAAAAACTGTTTTTT; CDR3 protein: CASRGPAKGEKLFF; D gene: .; clone size: .; J gene: TRBJ1-4; V gene: TRBV19
CDR3 DNA: TGTGCCAGCAGCCAAGAGGGGAGGAGGAATGAAAAACTGTTTTTT; CDR3 protein: CASSQEGRRNEKLFF; D gene: .; clone size: few; J gene: TRBJ1-4; V gene: TRBV14
CDR3 DNA: TGCGCCAGCAGCCAAGTATTTTTAGACAGGTTCACCGGGGAGCTGTTTTTT; CDR3 protein: CASSQVFLDRFTGELFF; D gene: .; clone size: few; J gene: TRBJ2-2; V gene: TRBV4-1
CDR3 DNA: TGTGCCAGCAGTTTCCCCGGGAATCAGCCCCAGCATTTT; CDR3 protein: CASSFPGNQPQHF; D gene: .; clone size: .; J gene: TRBJ1-5; V gene: TRBV28
CDR3 DNA: TGTGCCAGCAGCCAAGCCGGGACAGGGCTTTCACCCCTCCACTTT; CDR3 protein: CASSQAGTGLSPLHF; D gene: TRBD1; clone size: .; J gene: TRBJ1-6; V gene: TRBV3-1/TRBV3-2
CDR3 DNA: TGTGCCACCAGTGATTTGGGTCGCGAAAAGTATGGCTACACCTTC; CDR3 protein: CATSDLGREKYGYTF; D gene: .; clone size: .; J gene: TRBJ1-2; V gene: TRBV24-1
CDR3 DNA: TGCGCCAGCAGCGCGGGTCCCGTGGATAATGAAAAACTGTTTTTT; CDR3 protein: CASSAGPVDNEKLFF; D gene: .; clone size: once; J gene: TRBJ1-4; V gene: TRBV5-1
CDR3 DNA: TGCGCCAGCACGTCGGACAGGGCTGGAAACACCATATATTTT; CDR3 protein: CASTSDRAGNTIYF; D gene: TRBD1; clone size: .; J gene: TRBJ1-3; V gene: TRBV10-1
CDR3 DNA: TGCGCCAGCAGCTTGGAACAGGGTCGCAATCAGCCCCAGCATTTT; CDR3 protein: CASSLEQGRNQPQHF; D gene: .; clone size: .; J gene: TRBJ1-5; V gene: TRBV5-1
CDR3 DNA: TGTGCCAGCAGTGAAGAGGGACAAGGAAGGGGCTACACCTTC; CDR3 protein: CASSEEGQGRGYTF; D gene: .; clone size: .; J gene: TRBJ1-2; V gene: TRBV2
CDR3 DNA: TGTGCCAGCAGGGGGGCTTTGGCCCTCCACTTT; CDR3 protein: CASRGALALHF; D gene: .; clone size: .; J gene: TRBJ1-6; V gene: TRBV3-1/TRBV3-2
CDR3 DNA: TGCGCCAGCACCCAGACCCCGACAGCATATGGCTACACCTTC; CDR3 protein: CASTQTPTAYGYTF; D gene: .; clone size: .; J gene: TRBJ1-2; V gene: TRBV5-1
CDR3 DNA: TGTGCCAGCAGCCCCCGCCGAGTTAGCAATCAGCCCCAGCATTTT; CDR3 protein: CASSPRRVSNQPQHF; D gene: .; clone size: .; J gene: TRBJ1-5; V gene: TRBV2
CDR3 DNA: TGCGCCAGCAGCATCGGGACTAGCCCCGGGGAGCTGTTTTTT; CDR3 protein: CASSIGTSPGELFF; D gene: TRBD2; clone size: few; J gene: TRBJ2-2; V gene: TRBV5-1
CDR3 DNA: TGTGCCAGCAGGAATGGGGGGGTCCAAGAGACCCAGTACTTC; CDR3 protein: CASRNGGVQETQYF; D gene: TRBD2; clone size: .; J gene: TRBJ2-5; V gene: TRBV2
CDR3 DNA: TGTGCCAGCAGCGAGGGGGCGGGTATGGCGGGCAGAGATACGCAGTATTTT; CDR3 protein: CASSEGAGMAGRDTQYF; D gene: TRBD1; clone size: .; J gene: TRBJ2-3; V gene: TRBV9
CDR3 DNA: TGTGCCAGCAGCTTGGATATAAGACAGGGCCACGCCACTAACTATGGCTACACCTTC; CDR3 protein: CASSLDIRQGHATNYGYTF; D gene: TRBD1; clone size: once; J gene: TRBJ1-2; V gene: TRBV5-6
CDR3 DNA: TGTGCCAGCAGCCTGGGACAGCAGAACACTGAAGCTTTCTTT; CDR3 protein: CASSLGQQNTEAFF; D gene: TRBD1; clone size: .; J gene: TRBJ1-1; V gene: TRBV5-6
CDR3 DNA: TGTGCCAGCAGTTCCGGCGGGACTTCCTACGAGCAGTACTTC; CDR3 protein: CASSSGGTSYEQYF; D gene: .; clone size: .; J gene: TRBJ2-7; V gene: TRBV28
CDR3 DNA: TGTGCCAGCAGTTTGGGGACAGGCTACACCTTC; CDR3 protein: CASSLGTGYTF; D gene: .; clone size: few; J gene: TRBJ1-2; V gene: TRBV12-3/TRBV12-4